The TCR beta chain under discussion was sequenced for a study of shared clonotypes between healthy human individuals. Across the study: The plates for each donor numbered three CD4 naive, three CD4 memory, two CD8 naive and one CD8 memory. Study observations and caveats: Generation probabilities of non-shared clonotypes were lower (relative to those shared by all four donors). With four donors compared, about 5% of naive CD4 clonotypes were shared.

TCRdb's copy holds only in-frame clones and misses some; the assay was immunoSEQ multiplex PCR. Of about 660,000 clones in the sample, 74% were seen once. Trimming took 2 bases from V and 3 from J, leaving 6 bases between them. The CDR3 contains 13 residues. CDR1 is MNHNS, CDR2 SASEGT, per germline. About this clone itself: Antigen unknown. Additional DNA sequences in this sample encode the identical CDR3.

This sequence joins TRBV6-1 and TRBJ2-3; D call uncertain. The TCR comes from a young woman in good health. Sequencing was carried out using memory CD4+ T cells sorted from blood. The subset here: CD45RA-negative fraction. CDR3 loop: CASSESRTDTQYF. CDR3 coding DNA: TGTGCCAGCAGTGAAAGTCGGACAGATACGCAGTATTTT.